Each of the 24 T cell receptor beta chains below was sequenced from the same sample in a study of cytomegalovirus exposure and HLA in healthy donors. Some clones are missing from TCRdb's copy, which holds only in-frame ones; the method was immunoSEQ multiplex PCR. The sample has 71,000 or so clones, approximately 94% seen once; the top ten hold approximately 0.93%. The sample taken for sequencing was PBMCs. Receptor source: a woman aged 18-30 years in good health and CMV-seronegative.

In its sample, this clone was seen a few times. V usage is TRBV6-5 and J usage is TRBJ2-2, with TRBD2 matching 7 bases. J was trimmed by 6 bases and V by 1 base; bases with no gene match: 5. The CDR3 is 15 residues long. Germline CDR1 reads MNHEY; CDR2 reads SVGAGI. DNA of the CDR3: TGTGCCAGCAGTTACTGGCGGGAGTCTTCCGGGGAGCTGTTTTTT. It yields the protein CASSYWRESSGELFF.

V gene TRBV6-5 combines with J gene TRBJ1-1, with a weak D call TRBD1 (5 bases). CDR1 and CDR2 (germline): MNHEY, SVGAGI. The CDR3 has 14 amino acids. V was pared by 8 bases and J by 1 base, with 14 bases between. CDR3 sequence: CASSRGTGNTEAFF. CDR3 bases: TGTGCCAGCTCTCGGGGGACTGGGAACACTGAAGCTTTCTTT.

This chain connects TRBV7-3 to TRBJ2-1; 14 positions agree with TRBD2. CDR3 length: 15 residues. V lost 2 bases and J lost 9; bases outside the gene matches: 3. Germline CDR1 is SGHTA and CDR2 is FQGTGA. CDR3 in amino acids: CASSLDGLAGGEQFF. The CDR3 DNA is TGTGCCAGCAGCTTAGACGGACTAGCGGGAGGTGAGCAGTTCTTC.

The chain uses TRBV15 and TRBJ2-7, with D tentatively TRBD1 (6 bases). This CDR3 is built from 14 residues. Germline CDR1 and CDR2: LNHNV and YYDKDF (reference sequence). The germline V and J ends were trimmed by 0 bases and 6 bases, with 12 bases remaining between them. As DNA, the CDR3 is TGTGCCACCAGCAGAGATGCAGGGGTCGGCGAGCAGTACTTC. It translates to CATSRDAGVGEQYF.

The chain carries TRBV5-1 and TRBJ2-6; the D gene is possibly TRBD1 (5 bases). Trimming removed 4 bases from V and 4 bases from J, with 12 bases in between. Germline values: CDR1 SGHRS, CDR2 YFSETQ. CDR3 size: 15 residues. In nucleotides, the CDR3 is TGCGCCAGCAGCGACAGATTCGAGGGGGCCAACGTCCTGACTTTC. Protein: CASSDRFEGANVLTF.

The V gene is TRBV19, the J gene TRBJ1-5, with D perhaps matching TRBD1 (6 bases). Germline V gene data show CDR1 as LNHDA and CDR2 as SQIVND (reference sequence). This CDR3 has 15 amino acids. V was pared by 6 bases and J by 6 bases, with 18 bases between. The CDR3, as DNA: TGTGCCAGTAGATACAGGGTCGAGGTCTCTCAGCCCCAGCATTTT. Protein product: CASRYRVEVSQPQHF.

The J gene is TRBJ1-2, the V gene TRBV11-2, with D unclear. V shed 5 bases and J shed 4 bases, with 23 bases lying between them. This CDR3 has 17 residues. Per germline, CDR1 SGHAT and CDR2 FQNNGV. The CDR3 sequence: CASSHDQKFIASYGYTF. CDR3 DNA sequence: TGTGCCAGCAGCCACGATCAAAAATTTATAGCTTCCTATGGCTACACCTTC. Together with reference TRBV11-2 and TRBJ1-2, the CDR3 gives the full variable domain: EAGVAQSPRYKIIEKRQSVAFWCNPISGHATLYWYQQILGQGPKLLIQFQNNGVVDDSQLPKDRFSAERLKGVDSTLKIQPAKLEDSAVYLCASSHDQKFIASYGYTFGSGTRLTVV.

This chain connects TRBV6-4 to TRBJ1-1; 7 bases fit TRBD1. Germline V CDR1 and CDR2: MRHNA, SNTAGT. The CDR3 covers 13 residues. V trimming: 4 bases; J trimming: 6 bases; junction bases outside the gene matches: 5. The chain's CDR3 is CASSAIQGAEAFF. The DNA for the CDR3 is TGTGCCAGCAGTGCCATTCAGGGGGCTGAAGCTTTCTTT.

The genes are TRBV5-1 and TRBJ1-5; maybe TRBD1 (5 bases). Looked up from germline, CDR1 is SGHRS and CDR2 is YFSETQ. Trimming removed 2 bases from V and 6 bases from J, with 12 bases in between. This CDR3 spans 14 amino acids. CDR3 nucleotides: TGCGCCAGCAGCTTAACAGGAGACGGTCAGCCCCAGCATTTT. It translates to CASSLTGDGQPQHF.

The V call is TRBV19, the J call TRBJ2-1; weak D call: TRBD2 (6 bases). V was shortened by 3 bases and J by 1 base, with 16 bases between the two germline ends. The germline CDR1 and CDR2 sequences are LNHDA and SQIVND (reference sequence). This CDR3 region has 17 residues. CDR3 region: CASSMGAGRRSYNEQFF. The DNA for the CDR3 is TGTGCCAGTAGTATGGGCGCGGGGCGTAGGTCCTACAATGAGCAGTTCTTC.

The chain has TRBV4-2 and TRBJ2-7; maybe TRBD2 (5 bases). Trimming left V 6 bases short and J 3 bases short, with 18 bases between. The CDR3 consists of 15 residues. Germline values: CDR1 LGHNA, CDR2 YNFKEQ. The CDR3 reads CASSRIEGPNYEQYF. The CDR3 DNA reads TGTGCCAGCAGTCGCATAGAGGGCCCTAACTACGAGCAGTACTTC.

This clone has only one observation. This chain joins TRBV6-4 and TRBJ1-2; 8 nucleotides agree with TRBD1. Trimming removed 6 bases from V and 3 bases from J; junction bases left unmatched: 12. Germline loops: CDR1 MRHNA, CDR2 SNTAGT. The CDR3 sequence is 16 residues long. CDR3 amino acids: CASRDTDRGPYYGYTF. The DNA of the CDR3 is TGTGCCAGCAGAGACACCGACAGGGGCCCTTACTATGGCTACACCTTC.

The chain uses TRBV4-2 and TRBJ2-1, with 12 bases identical to TRBD2. Germline V lookup: CDR1 LGHNA, CDR2 YNFKEQ. Trimming at V came to 3 bases and at J to 3 bases, leaving 9 bases not matched to a gene. This CDR3 contains 18 residues. The CDR3 DNA reads as TGTGCCAGCAGCCAGGGGGGGCCGGGACTAGCGGGCTACAATGAGCAGTTCTTC. This encodes CASSQGGPGLAGYNEQFF.

The chain uses TRBV7-8 and TRBJ2-6, with D perhaps matching TRBD1 (6 bases). In germline, CDR1 is SGHVS, CDR2 FQNEAQ. The germline V and J ends were trimmed by 1 base and 0 bases, with 10 bases remaining between them. CDR3 length: 17 residues. CDR3 DNA: TGTGCCAGCAGCTTAGAAAGGACAGTCTCTGGGGCCAACGTCCTGACTTTC. This translates into CASSLERTVSGANVLTF.

The chain employs TRBV7-2 and TRBJ2-7; 8 positions agree with TRBD2. Germline assignment: CDR1 SGHTA and CDR2 FQGNSA. With 1 base clipped from V and 11 bases from J, the junction kept 13 bases outside the gene matches. CDR3 length: 15 amino acids. The chain's CDR3 is CASSLEPAGDANKYF. DNA of the CDR3: TGTGCCAGCAGCTTAGAACCAGCGGGGGACGCAAACAAGTACTTC. Full variable domain (outside the CDR3, taken from reference TRBV7-2 and TRBJ2-7): GAGVSQSPSNKVTEKGKDVELRCDPISGHTALYWYRQSLGQGLEFLIYFQGNSAPDKSGLPSDRFSAERTGGSVSTLTIQRTQQEDSAVYLCASSLEPAGDANKYFGPGTRLTVT.

V usage is TRBV20-1 and J usage is TRBJ2-5; 7 bases agree with TRBD1. This CDR3 has 11 amino acids. The germline V gene has CDR1 DFQATT and CDR2 SNEGSKA (reference sequence). The CDR3: CSGTVQETQYF. CDR3 sequence (DNA): TGCAGCGGGACAGTCCAAGAGACCCAGTACTTC.

V is TRBV18 and J is TRBJ1-1; D gene ambiguous. The V end lost 5 bases, the J end lost 1 base, and 17 bases lay between the germline ends. The germline V gene encodes CDR1 KGHSH and CDR2 LQKENI. There are 16 residues in the CDR3. CDR3 loop: CASSSPGFDGNTEAFF. As DNA, the CDR3 is TGTGCCAGCTCATCTCCCGGGTTTGATGGGAACACTGAAGCTTTCTTT.

The V and J genes are TRBV27 and TRBJ2-7; D might be TRBD2 (6 bases). The CDR3 extends over 14 amino acids. Looked up from germline, CDR1 is MNHEY and CDR2 is SMNVEV (reference sequence). Deletions cut 4 bases from V and 2 bases from J, with 12 bases between. CDR3 amino acids: CASSSGERTYEQYF. The CDR3 region has the DNA TGTGCCAGCAGTTCGGGAGAGAGAACCTACGAGCAGTACTTC.

The chain links TRBV5-1 to TRBJ2-2; unclear D gene. The CDR3 has 14 amino acids. The V gene lost 0 bases and the J gene lost 7 bases, with 10 bases spanning the gap. CDR1 SGHRS and CDR2 YFSETQ come from the germline V gene. DNA of the CDR3: TGCGCCAGCAGCTTGGGAGGTTCGCGCGGGGAGCTGTTTTTT. Encoded protein: CASSLGGSRGELFF.

The chain joins TRBV4-3 to TRBJ2-5, with TRBD2 identical over 7 bases. The V gene end was trimmed by 2 bases and the J gene end by 5 bases; junction bases not matched to a gene: 14. Germline loops: CDR1 LGHNA, CDR2 YSLEER. The CDR3 contains 17 residues. The CDR3 is CASSQSWFGGSGETQYF. The CDR3 DNA reads TGCGCCAGCAGCCAATCATGGTTCGGGGGGTCCGGTGAGACCCAGTACTTC.

The chain has TRBV25-1 and TRBJ1-4, with 8 positions matching TRBD1. Losses at the gene ends were 8 bases for V and 8 bases for J; bases not matched to a gene: 10. The germline gives CDR1 MGHDK, CDR2 SYGVNS. The CDR3 has 14 residues. In DNA, the CDR3 is TGTGCCAGCGGTACAGGGGGTGGGAGAGAAAAACTGTTTTTT. Protein product: CASGTGGGREKLFF.

This clone occurred once. The chain links TRBV28 to TRBJ2-3, with D hard to call. Per germline, CDR1 MDHEN and CDR2 SYDVKM. The CDR3 is made up of 12 amino acids. Trimming took off 5 bases at V and 2 bases at J, with 5 bases between the two ends. CDR3: CASSLDTDTQYF. The CDR3 nucleotides are TGTGCCAGCAGTCTAGACACAGATACGCAGTATTTT.

The chain links TRBV5-4 to TRBJ2-7; TRBD1 agrees at 12 bases. Trimming took 4 bases from V and 5 from J; bases not matched to a gene: 4. In germline, CDR1 is SGHNT, CDR2 YYREEE (reference sequence). The CDR3 runs 14 residues. DNA for the CDR3: TGTGCCAGCAGCCAGGGACAGGGGGCCAACGAGCAGTACTTC. It encodes CASSQGQGANEQYF. The complete variable domain, with remaining parts taken from reference TRBV5-4 and TRBJ2-7, reads ETGVTQSPTHLIKTRGQQVTLRCSSQSGHNTVSWYQQALGQGPQFIFQYYREEENGRGNFPPRFSGLQFPNYSSELNVNALELDDSALYLCASSQGQGANEQYFGPGTRLTVT.

This CDR3 reads CASSLEVGRVNGELFF. The CDR3 bases are TGTGCCAGCAGCTTAGAAGTCGGGAGGGTTAACGGGGAGCTGTTTTTT. The rearrangement joins TRBV7-2 to TRBJ2-2; 8 nucleotides agree with TRBD2. Germline V CDR1 and CDR2: SGHTA, FQGNSA. This CDR3 region has 16 residues. Trimming cost V 1 base and J 7 bases; bases outside gene matches: 8.